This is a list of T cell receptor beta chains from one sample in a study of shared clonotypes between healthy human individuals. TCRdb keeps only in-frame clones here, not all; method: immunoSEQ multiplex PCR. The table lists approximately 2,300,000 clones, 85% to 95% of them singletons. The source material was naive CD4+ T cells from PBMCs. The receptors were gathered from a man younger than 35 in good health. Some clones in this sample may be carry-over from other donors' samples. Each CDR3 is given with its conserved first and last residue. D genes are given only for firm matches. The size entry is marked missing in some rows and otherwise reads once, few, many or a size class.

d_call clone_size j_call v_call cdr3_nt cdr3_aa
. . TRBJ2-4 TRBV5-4 TGTGCCAGCAGCTTGCAGGCTTCCACTAGACTGGGGGCCAAAAACATTCAGTACTTC CASSLQASTRLGAKNIQYF
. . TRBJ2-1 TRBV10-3 TGTGCCATCAGTGAGGGACCCACCGATGAGCAGTTCTTC CAISEGPTDEQFF
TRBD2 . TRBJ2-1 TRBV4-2 TGTGCCAGCAGGAAGGGACTAGCGGGAGGGACGGATGAGCAGTTCTTC CASRKGLAGGTDEQFF
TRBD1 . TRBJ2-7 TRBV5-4 TGTGCCAGCAGACGGGACAGCGCCTCCGACGAGCAGTACTTC CASRRDSASDEQYF
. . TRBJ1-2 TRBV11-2 TGTGCCAGCAGCTTAGTATCGAATGGGGTCACGTACGACTATGGCTACACCTTC CASSLVSNGVTYDYGYTF
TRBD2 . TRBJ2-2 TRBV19 TGTGCCAGTAGTATCCTTCTGGCGGGAGGGAACGGGGAGCTGTTTTTT CASSILLAGGNGELFF
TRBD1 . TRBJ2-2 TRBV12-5 TGTGCTAGTGGTTTGGGCGGACAGGGGGCGGCCGGGGAGCTGTTTTTT CASGLGGQGAAGELFF
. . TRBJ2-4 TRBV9 TGTGCCAGCAGCGTAGGTCCAGTAAACATTCAGTACTTC CASSVGPVNIQYF
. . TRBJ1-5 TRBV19 TGTGCCAGTAGTATTCTGGGGATGTTGCCCCAGCATTTT CASSILGMLPQHF
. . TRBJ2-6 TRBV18 TGTGCCAGCTCACCATTCCCAACTGGGGCCAACGTCCTGACTTTC CASSPFPTGANVLTF
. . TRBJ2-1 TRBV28 TGTGCCAGCAGTCCCCGGCGGGGTAGAGCCTACAATGAGCAGTTCTTC CASSPRRGRAYNEQFF
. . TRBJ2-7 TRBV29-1 TGCAGCGTTGAAGATCGGCTCGGAATCTCCTACGAGCAGTACTTC CSVEDRLGISYEQYF
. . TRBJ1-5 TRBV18 TGTGCCAGCTCACCAGCAAAGAATGGGGGGGATCAGCCCCAGCATTTT CASSPAKNGGDQPQHF
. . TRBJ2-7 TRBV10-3 TGTGCCATCAGTCCACGGACCTCTGGGGACGAGCAGTACTTC CAISPRTSGDEQYF
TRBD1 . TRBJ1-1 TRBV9 TGTGCCAGCAGCGAGGGACAGGGACAAAAGGAAGCTTTCTTT CASSEGQGQKEAFF
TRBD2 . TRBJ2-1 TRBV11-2 TGTGCCAGCAGCTCGACTAGCGGGATTAATGAGCAGTTCTTC CASSSTSGINEQFF
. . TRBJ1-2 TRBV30 TGTGCCTGGAGTGTAGACGACAGCTATGGCTACACCTTC CAWSVDDSYGYTF
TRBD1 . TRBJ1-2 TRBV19 TGTGCCAGTACCCGGGACAGTAACTATGGCTACACCTTC CASTRDSNYGYTF
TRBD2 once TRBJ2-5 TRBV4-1 TGCGCCAGCAGCCAATTGAGCGGGAGGGCCCGGATTGGGACCCAGTACTTC CASSQLSGRARIGTQYF
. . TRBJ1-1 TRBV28 TGTGCCAGCAGCGCAAACCGGATGAACACTGAAGCTTTCTTT CASSANRMNTEAFF
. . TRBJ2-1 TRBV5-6 TGTGCCAGCAGCTTGGTAGACCGCTCCTACAATGAGCAGTTCTTC CASSLVDRSYNEQFF
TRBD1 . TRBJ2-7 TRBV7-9 TGTGCCAGCAGCGCCCCACCGGGACAGGGTTCCTACGAGCAGTACTTC CASSAPPGQGSYEQYF
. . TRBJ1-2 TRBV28 TGTGCCAGCAGCTTAAAGAACTATGGCTACACCTTC CASSLKNYGYTF
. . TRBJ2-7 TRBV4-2 TGTGCCAGCAGCCAAGAAGGGCAGGGGATCTACGAGCAGTACTTC CASSQEGQGIYEQYF
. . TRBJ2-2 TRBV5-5 TGTGCCAGCAGCTTGTACGGTTTGGAGCGCCGAGGACCCGGGGAGCTGTTTTTT CASSLYGLERRGPGELFF
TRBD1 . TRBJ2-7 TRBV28 TGTGCCGCTACAGGGGTGGTAAACGAGCAGTACTTC CAATGVVNEQYF
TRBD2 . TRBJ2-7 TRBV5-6 TGTGCCACCCGGGAGGGCCCCCACGAGCAGTACTTC CATREGPHEQYF
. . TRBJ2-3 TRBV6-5 TGTGCCAGCAGTTACTCCCTAGCAGCTAGCACAGATACGCAGTATTTT CASSYSLAASTDTQYF
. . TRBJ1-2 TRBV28 TGTGCCAGCAGTTTATTTGGCGGGGGACCTAACTATGGCTACACCTTC CASSLFGGGPNYGYTF
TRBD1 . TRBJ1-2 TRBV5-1 TGCGCCAGCAGCCAACAGGGGATGGGGAACGGTGGCTACACCTTC CASSQQGMGNGGYTF
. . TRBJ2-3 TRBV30 TGTGCCTGGAGGTGGGGGCCAGTCACAGATACGCAGTATTTT CAWRWGPVTDTQYF
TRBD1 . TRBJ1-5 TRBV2 TGTGCCAGCAGTGAGGGGCAGGGGGCGAGTGGTAGCAATCAGCCCCAGCATTTT CASSEGQGASGSNQPQHF
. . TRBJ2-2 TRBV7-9 TGTGCCAGCAGCCCCCTCCCGAACACCGGGGAGCTGTTTTTT CASSPLPNTGELFF
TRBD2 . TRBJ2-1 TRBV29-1 TGCAGCGTAAGACTAGCGGGGACCTACAATGAGCAGTTCTTC CSVRLAGTYNEQFF
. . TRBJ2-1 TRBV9 TGTGCCAGCAGCGTATGGGGGTCCGGCGTGGAGCAGTTCTTC CASSVWGSGVEQFF
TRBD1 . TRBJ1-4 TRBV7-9 TGTGCCAGCAGCTCCCCGCTCGACAGGGGCGCGCGAAAACTGTTTTTT CASSSPLDRGARKLFF
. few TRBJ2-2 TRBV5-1 TGCGCCAGCAGCTCATCGAACACCGGGGAGCTGTTTTTT CASSSSNTGELFF
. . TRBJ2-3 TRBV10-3 TGTGCCATCAGACCCGGACCGGCGGGAGATACGCAGTATTTT CAIRPGPAGDTQYF
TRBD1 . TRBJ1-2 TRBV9 TGTGCCAGCAGTCACGGGACAGGGGGCTACACCTTC CASSHGTGGYTF
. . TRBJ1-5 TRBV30 TGTGCCTGGAGTCCAACGGGTCTTCCCCAGCATTTT CAWSPTGLPQHF
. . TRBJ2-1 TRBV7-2 TGTGCCAGCAGCTTGGGTATAAACAATGAGCAGTTCTTC CASSLGINNEQFF